Presented here are 23 T cell receptor beta chains from one specimen sequenced in a study of blood T cell repertoires in COVID-19. Here immunoSEQ multiplex PCR was the method, and the copy in TCRdb shows in-frame clones only, minus some. The repertoire consists of 400,000 to 550,000 clones, with 70% to 90% occurring once and the leading ten covering under 2%. What was sequenced was PBMCs or T cells enriched from blood (not recorded which). Every receptor here comes from a woman between 18 and 30 years old with acute COVID-19.

The chain joins TRBV20-1 to TRBJ2-7, with unresolved D. CDR1 is DFQATT, CDR2 SNEGSKA, per germline (reference sequence). The CDR3 is 10 amino acids. Trimming removed 4 bases at V and 1 base at J, with 2 bases between. The CDR3 sequence is CSATSYEQYF. The CDR3 DNA sequence: TGCAGTGCTACTTCCTACGAGCAGTACTTC.

The chain employs TRBV24-1 and TRBJ2-5; the match to TRBD2 covers 11 bases. Germline-derived CDR1 and CDR2 are KGHDR and SFDVKD. The CDR3 has 16 amino acids. Trimming removed 5 bases from V and 1 base from J; junction bases left unmatched: 5. The chain's CDR3 is CATSAASGRFQETQYF. CDR3 in DNA: TGTGCCACCAGTGCCGCTAGCGGGAGGTTCCAAGAGACCCAGTACTTC.

This clone was observed once. The chain uses TRBV4-2 and TRBJ2-1; 8 bases fit TRBD1. Germline CDR1 is LGHNA and CDR2 is YNFKEQ. V was clipped by 5 bases and J by 3 bases; unmatched bases: 6. This CDR3 comprises 15 residues. The CDR3, as DNA: TGTGCCAGCAGCTCACAGGGGGAAGGCTACAATGAGCAGTTCTTC. This sequence encodes CASSSQGEGYNEQFF.

Concerning this clone: The identical CDR3 is also encoded by other nucleotide sequences in the sample. The chain employs TRBV11-3 and TRBJ1-1; D remains ambiguous. The V and J ends lost 0 bases and 1 base respectively, with 6 bases between them. Germline CDR1 is SGHNT and CDR2 is YENEEA. The CDR3 has 14 residues. The CDR3 DNA is TGTGCCAGCAGCTTAGATCGCGGGAACACTGAAGCTTTCTTT. Protein product: CASSLDRGNTEAFF.

The rearrangement uses TRBV7-2 and TRBJ2-3; 9 bases are a match to TRBD1. Germline V gene lookup returns CDR1 SGHTA and CDR2 FQGNSA. This CDR3 contains 16 residues. Losses at the gene ends were 5 bases for V and 2 bases for J; bases not matched to a gene: 8. CDR3 protein: CASSPDRGSHTDTQYF. CDR3 bases: TGTGCCAGCAGCCCAGACAGGGGGTCCCACACAGATACGCAGTATTTT.

The V gene is TRBV7-2, the J gene TRBJ2-1; 7 bases align to TRBD1. Per the germline V gene, CDR1 is SGHTA and CDR2 is FQGNSA. This CDR3 has 12 amino acids. V was clipped by 4 bases and J by 9 bases; unmatched bases: 3. The CDR3 DNA is TGTGCCAGCAGCTCACAGGGGATTGAGCAGTTCTTC. Amino acids: CASSSQGIEQFF.

This sequence joins TRBV2 and TRBJ1-5, with 9 bases fitting TRBD1. Germline V CDR1 and CDR2: SNHLY, FYNNEI. V was pared by 6 bases and J by 5 bases, with 8 bases of the junction left unmatched. The CDR3 spans 15 residues. The chain's CDR3 is CASRITGGAHQPQHF. The DNA of the CDR3 is TGTGCCAGCAGGATAACAGGGGGCGCGCATCAGCCCCAGCATTTT. Using reference TRBV2 and TRBJ1-5 for the parts outside the CDR3, the full variable domain is EPEVTQTPSHQVTQMGQEVILRCVPISNHLYFYWYRQILGQKVEFLVSFYNNEISEKSEIFDDQFSVERPDGSNFTLKIRSTKLEDSAMYFCASRITGGAHQPQHFGDGTRLSIL.

In DNA form, the CDR3 reads TGTGCCAGCAGGGGCCAGTCTCTGGACGAGCAGTACTTC. Amino acids: CASRGQSLDEQYF. The V and J genes are TRBV12-3 or TRBV12-4 and TRBJ2-7; D is ambiguous. The CDR3 extends over 13 amino acids. Trimming took 6 bases from V and 5 from J, leaving 14 bases between them.

The V call is TRBV27, the J call TRBJ2-7; maybe TRBD1 (6 bases). The V and J ends lost 8 bases and 1 base respectively, with 12 bases between them. The CDR3 has 13 amino acids. CDR1 and CDR2 from the germline V gene are MNHEY and SMNVEV (reference sequence). CDR3: CASRDRRSYEQYF. The DNA of the CDR3 is TGTGCCAGCCGAGACAGGAGATCCTACGAGCAGTACTTC.

This clone was detected only once. The V gene is TRBV12-2, the J gene TRBJ1-1. TRBV12-2 is shown as a pseudogene. The CDR3 is 18 residues long. The CDR3 sequence: CASRVGTPGGAPNTEAFF. The CDR3 DNA sequence: TGTGCAAGTCGCGTAGGGACTCCCGGCGGGGCCCCGAACACTGAAGCTTTCTTT.

The chain recombines TRBV5-1 with TRBJ2-1; 8 positions agree with TRBD1. The V and J ends lost 5 bases and 7 bases, in that order; junction bases with no gene match: 8. CDR1 and CDR2 from the germline V gene are SGHRS and YFSETQ. The CDR3 is made up of 14 amino acids. The CDR3: CASRLQGAINEQFF. CDR3 nucleotide sequence: TGCGCCAGCAGATTGCAGGGGGCGATAAATGAGCAGTTCTTC. Combining the CDR3 with reference TRBV5-1 and TRBJ2-1 gives the whole variable domain KAGVTQTPRYLIKTRGQQVTLSCSPISGHRSVSWYQQTPGQGLQFLFEYFSETQRNKGNFPGRFSGRQFSNSRSEMNVSTLELGDSALYLCASRLQGAINEQFFGPGTRLTVL.

The chain carries TRBV19 and TRBJ1-5, with D hard to call. CDR1 is LNHDA and CDR2 is SQIVND in the germline V gene (reference sequence). CDR3 size: 12 residues. V was clipped by 5 bases and J by 5 bases, with 7 bases between them. The CDR3 reads CASSSRYQPQHF. As DNA, the CDR3 is TGTGCCAGTAGTTCGCGTTATCAGCCCCAGCATTTT.

The gene calls are TRBV28 and TRBJ1-5; D gene uncertain. V lost 5 bases to trimming and J lost 0 bases, with 11 bases between them. This CDR3 is built from 15 residues. Germline values: CDR1 MDHEN, CDR2 SYDVKM. The CDR3 region has the DNA TGTGCCAGCAGTCTCTTCCAGTTTAGCAATCAGCCCCAGCATTTT. Its protein product is CASSLFQFSNQPQHF.

The chain joins TRBV11-2 to TRBJ1-2; perhaps TRBD1 as D (5 bases). Per germline, CDR1 SGHAT and CDR2 FQNNGV. Trimming took off 3 bases at V and 5 bases at J, with 13 bases between the two ends. CDR3 length: 14 residues. The CDR3 nucleotides are TGTGCCAGCAGCTTGGATCGCGGGGGGTATGGCTACACCTTC. This encodes CASSLDRGGYGYTF.

V gene TRBV12-3 or TRBV12-4 combines with J gene TRBJ1-2; no clear D gene. Trimming stripped 4 bases from V and 2 bases from J, with 8 bases between. This CDR3 is 13 amino acids long. The CDR3, as DNA: TGTGCCAGCAGTTCCCCACAGAACTATGGCTACACCTTC. Translation: CASSSPQNYGYTF.

This clone appeared a few times. CDR3 nucleotide sequence: TGTGCCAGCAGCTCCCTAGATGAGCAGTACTTC. Encoded protein: CASSSLDEQYF. The chain has TRBV11-2 and TRBJ2-7; D gene uncertain. The CDR3 is 11 amino acids. Trimming stripped 4 bases from V and 7 bases from J, with 8 bases between. Germline CDR1 reads SGHAT; CDR2 reads FQNNGV.

To note about this clone: The sample has other DNA sequences that encode this CDR3 too. This chain uses TRBV29-1 with TRBJ2-7; 7 bases agree with TRBD2. This CDR3 region has 13 residues. The V gene end was trimmed by 4 bases and the J gene end by 0 bases; junction bases not matched to a gene: 3. CDR1 is SQVTM, CDR2 ANQGSEA, per germline. CDR3 region: CSVGGGSSYEQYF. In DNA form, the CDR3 reads TGCAGCGTTGGCGGCGGGAGCTCCTACGAGCAGTACTTC.

The chain uses TRBV5-5 and TRBJ1-1; possible D gene TRBD1, 5 bases. CDR3 length: 15 amino acids. Trimming left V 3 bases short and J 0 bases short, with 12 bases between. The germline V gene encodes CDR1 SGHKS and CDR2 YYEKEE (reference sequence). CDR3 in DNA: TGTGCCAGCAGCTCAAGACAGATCATGAACACTGAAGCTTTCTTT. It specifies CASSSRQIMNTEAFF.

The rearrangement uses TRBV4-1 and TRBJ2-1; 11 nucleotides line up with TRBD2. The CDR3 is made up of 16 amino acids. Unmatched junction bases numbered 7, after V lost 1 base and J lost 8 bases. Per the germline V gene, CDR1 is MGHRA and CDR2 is YSYEKL. CDR3 protein: CASSQAILAGVDEQFF. The CDR3 DNA reads as TGCGCCAGCAGCCAAGCCATACTAGCGGGAGTTGATGAGCAGTTCTTC.

This chain joins TRBV10-3 and TRBJ1-6; 7 bases are shared with TRBD1. V trimming: 7 bases; J trimming: 6 bases; junction bases outside the gene matches: 3. The CDR3 sequence is 13 residues long. CDR1 and CDR2 from the germline V gene are ENHRY and SYGVKD. CDR3 sequence (DNA): TGTGCCATCACGGGACAGACTAATTCACCCCTCCACTTT. Translating it yields CAITGQTNSPLHF.

The chain uses TRBV25-1 and TRBJ2-5; TRBD1 aligns across 7 bases. The CDR3 is 15 amino acids. J was trimmed by 3 bases and V by 2 bases; bases with no gene match: 6. CDR1 is MGHDK and CDR2 is SYGVNS in the germline V gene. CDR3 region: CASSEGTVRKETQYF. CDR3 coding DNA: TGTGCCAGCAGTGAAGGGACAGTGAGGAAAGAGACCCAGTACTTC.

The sample holds a few counts of this clone. The chain recombines TRBV2 with TRBJ1-3; D possibly corresponds to TRBD1 (6 bases). The CDR3 sequence is 16 residues long. CDR1 and CDR2 (germline): SNHLY, FYNNEI. Trimming pared 2 bases from V and 3 bases from J, leaving 14 bases between. The DNA of the CDR3 is TGTGCCAGCAGTGAATTAACAGGGTTCGGTGGAAACACCATATATTTT. Encoded protein: CASSELTGFGGNTIYF.

The chain combines TRBV6-2 or TRBV6-3 with TRBJ1-2, with 8 bases that match TRBD1. V lost 6 bases, J lost 4 bases, and 7 bases stayed unmatched. Looked up from germline, CDR1 is MNHEY and CDR2 is SVGEGT. The CDR3 has 14 amino acids. The CDR3 sequence: CASSPPGQGYGYTF. The CDR3 nucleotides read TGTGCCAGCAGCCCGCCCGGACAGGGCTATGGCTACACCTTC.